These 17 T cell receptor beta chains were sequenced from one sample in a study of spatial heterogeneity in lung cancer. TCRdb reprocessed the 5' RACE reads with MiXCR, giving one entry per CDR3 protein. This sample has around 41,000 distinct CDR3 sequences, with 20% to 25% found just once. The sample's time point: blood at routine non-recurrence follow-up after resection. The material was PBMCs, obtained at follow-up. These receptors all stem from a female donor with early-stage non-small cell lung cancer.

The chain links TRBV3-1 to TRBJ1-1; perhaps TRBD1 as D (6 bases). The CDR3 is 15 amino acids. The V gene's germline CDR1 is LGHDT and CDR2 YNNKEL (reference sequence). V was pared by 5 bases and J by 4 bases, with 17 bases between. The CDR3 region has the DNA TGTGCCAGCAGCTATGGGACATCGATCGGCACTGAAGCTTTCTTT. Its protein product is CASSYGTSIGTEAFF.

This rearrangement joins TRBV18 to TRBJ2-1, with D tentatively TRBD1 (5 bases). This CDR3 contains 15 residues. The germline gives CDR1 KGHSH, CDR2 LQKENI. V was shortened by 3 bases and J by 4 bases, with 13 bases between the two germline ends. The chain's CDR3 is CASSPPDSPYNEQFF. CDR3 nucleotide sequence: TGTGCCAGCTCACCCCCTGACAGTCCTTACAATGAGCAGTTCTTC.

This chain uses TRBV29-1 with TRBJ2-3; D remains unclear. Between the trimmed V and J ends, which lost 7 bases and 6 bases, there was a span of 11 bases. Germline V gene lookup returns CDR1 SQVTM and CDR2 ANQGSEA. The CDR3 loop spans 11 amino acids. The CDR3: CSAVNFDTQYF. The CDR3 region has the DNA TGCAGCGCCGTAAACTTCGATACGCAGTATTTT.

This chain uses TRBV9 with TRBJ1-2; D ambiguous. Germline values: CDR1 SGDLS, CDR2 YYNGEE. Trimming removed 6 bases from V and 5 bases from J, with 11 bases in between. The CDR3 is 12 amino acids. Here the CDR3 reads CASTRTAYGYTF. CDR3 bases: TGTGCCAGCACGAGGACCGCGTATGGCTACACCTTC.

This clonotype has a count of ten or more. The rearrangement uses TRBV3-1 and TRBJ2-7, with TRBD2 matching 7 bases. Trimming removed 1 base from V and 2 bases from J; junction bases left unmatched: 5. The CDR3 has 15 amino acids. CDR1 and CDR2 (germline): LGHDT, YNNKEL (reference sequence). CDR3 in DNA: TGTGCCAGCAGCCAAGGTCCCGGACTAGCCTACGAGCAGTACTTC. Protein: CASSQGPGLAYEQYF.

V is TRBV19 and J is TRBJ2-7; no firm D call. Trimming shortened V by 3 bases and J by 10 bases, and 10 bases separated the two germline ends. This CDR3 spans 11 amino acids. Germline CDR1 LNHDA, CDR2 SQIVND (reference sequence). The CDR3 DNA reads TGTGCCAGTAGTATTGGGTTACGACAGTACTTC. Residues: CASSIGLRQYF.

This clonotype came up a few times. This chain joins TRBV4-2 and TRBJ2-2; 8 bases are a match to TRBD2. Germline assignment: CDR1 LGHNA and CDR2 YNFKEQ. This CDR3 has 16 residues. V lost 4 bases and J lost 2; bases outside the gene matches: 6. CDR3 residues: CASSLNRGGNTGELFF. The CDR3 region has the DNA TGTGCCAGCAGCCTTAACCGGGGGGGCAACACCGGGGAGCTGTTTTTT.

This clonotype came up many times. The chain recombines TRBV6-6 with TRBJ2-3; tentatively, D is TRBD2 (6 bases). Germline V lookup: CDR1 MNHNY, CDR2 SVGAGI (reference sequence). The V gene lost 7 bases and the J gene lost 8 bases, with 13 bases spanning the gap. The CDR3 extends over 12 amino acids. The CDR3 DNA reads as TGTGCCAGCACCCACAGTAGCGGTACGCAGTATTTT. Translated: CASTHSSGTQYF.

The chain uses TRBV12-3 or TRBV12-4 and TRBJ2-7; 9 nucleotides align to TRBD2. The J segment lost 1 base and the V segment lost 6 bases, leaving 4 bases of the junction unmatched. The CDR3 loop spans 14 amino acids. The CDR3 region is CASRRTSVSYEQYF. DNA of the CDR3: TGTGCCAGCAGGAGGACTAGCGTATCCTACGAGCAGTACTTC.

This clonotype occurred a few times. The rearrangement joins TRBV5-1 to TRBJ2-1; D is uncertain. Germline assignment: CDR1 SGHRS and CDR2 YFSETQ. The germline V and J ends were trimmed by 4 bases and 12 bases, with 17 bases remaining between them. This CDR3 region has 13 residues. The CDR3: CASSPPTTSGQFF. The CDR3 nucleotides are TGCGCCAGCAGCCCCCCTACTACGTCTGGGCAGTTCTTC.

Ten or more counts support this clonotype. The chain links TRBV9 to TRBJ1-2, with 8 positions matching TRBD1. Per the germline V gene, CDR1 is SGDLS and CDR2 is YYNGEE. CDR3 length: 16 amino acids. V dropped 0 bases and J dropped 5; count of bases not matched to a gene: 9. Written as DNA, the CDR3 is TGTGCCAGCAGCGTAGATAGGAACAGGGGGACTTATGGCTACACCTTC. Protein sequence: CASSVDRNRGTYGYTF.

Many counts were recorded for this clonotype. The chain carries TRBV7-9 and TRBJ2-1; no firm D call. Germline CDR1 reads SEHNR; CDR2 reads FQNEAQ (reference sequence). V was trimmed by 2 bases and J by 3 bases, leaving 8 bases between them. CDR3 length: 14 residues. The DNA of the CDR3 is TGTGCCAGCAGCTTAACAGCGATCTACAATGAGCAGTTCTTC. Its translation: CASSLTAIYNEQFF.

The rearrangement uses TRBV12-3 or TRBV12-4 and TRBJ1-1; perhaps TRBD1 as D (5 bases). Trimming stripped 5 bases from V and 1 base from J, with 11 bases between. The CDR3 runs to 14 residues. The CDR3 coding sequence is TGTGCCAGCAGTCCGACTACAGGGAACACTGAAGCTTTCTTT. Translating gives CASSPTTGNTEAFF.

This clonotype came up many times. This chain connects TRBV11-2 to TRBJ2-2; D uncertain. Trimming stripped 5 bases from V and 1 base from J, with 8 bases between. The CDR3 totals 14 residues. Germline assignment: CDR1 SGHAT and CDR2 FQNNGV. This CDR3 reads CASSRHENTGELFF. CDR3 nucleotide sequence: TGTGCCAGCAGCCGCCACGAGAACACCGGGGAGCTGTTTTTT.

The V and J genes are TRBV6-4 and TRBJ2-3; 9 bases line up with TRBD2. CDR1 and CDR2 (germline): MRHNA, SNTAGT. J gave up 5 bases and V 2 bases, and 5 bases lay outside the gene matches. CDR3 length equals 15 residues. The DNA for the CDR3 is TGTGCCAGCAGTGACGGGGATAGCGGGAGAGATACGCAGTATTTT. Its protein is CASSDGDSGRDTQYF.

The rearrangement uses TRBV5-6 and TRBJ1-4; D uncertain. This CDR3 has 15 amino acids. V dropped 2 bases and J dropped 8 bases, with 16 bases sitting between them. Per germline, CDR1 SGHDT and CDR2 YYEEEE. For the CDR3, the DNA is TGTGCCAGCAGCTTTAGCGTACAGCCGTCGGAAAAACTGTTTTTT. It codes for CASSFSVQPSEKLFF.

V is TRBV29-1 and J is TRBJ2-1; D could derive from TRBD1 or TRBD2 (6 bases each). There are 13 residues in the CDR3. Germline V CDR1 and CDR2: SQVTM, ANQGSEA. Trimming removed 5 bases at V and 10 bases at J, with 18 bases between. The CDR3: CSVPSGGRPEQFF. The CDR3 DNA sequence: TGCAGCGTTCCCTCCGGGGGCCGCCCGGAGCAGTTCTTC.